This passage covers 5 T cell receptor beta chains from one sample sequenced in a study of blood T cell repertoires in COVID-19. Using immunoSEQ multiplex PCR, the repertoire was profiled, and TCRdb retains in-frame clones only, with some absent. The sample records about 140,000 clones, around 80% being singletons. Sequencing was performed on peripheral blood. These receptor sequences come from an older woman with acute or convalescent COVID-19.

As DNA, the CDR3 is TGTGCCAGCAGTTCCTACCGGGACATATGGAGCTCCTACGAGCAGTACTTC. It is translated as CASSSYRDIWSSYEQYF. The rearrangement joins TRBV27 to TRBJ2-7; maybe TRBD1 (6 bases). Germline assignment: CDR1 MNHEY and CDR2 SMNVEV (reference sequence). V lost 4 bases, J lost 0 bases, and 19 bases lay in between. The CDR3 sequence is 17 residues long.

V and J are TRBV2 and TRBJ1-2, with TRBD1 identical over 10 bases. CDR3 size: 16 residues. The V gene's germline CDR1 is SNHLY and CDR2 FYNNEI. J gave up 0 bases and V 6 bases, and 7 bases lay outside the gene matches. The CDR3 protein is CASRGTGEPPNYGYTF. The CDR3, as DNA: TGTGCCAGCAGGGGGACAGGGGAACCTCCTAACTATGGCTACACCTTC.

In regard to this clone: The germline gene is not matched at one end of the junction; a read error may be the cause. J is TRBJ1-1 and V is TRBV2; D may be TRBD1 (6 bases). In germline, CDR1 is SNHLY, CDR2 FYNNEI. The CDR3 extends over 10 amino acids. The CDR3 DNA sequence: TGTGCCAGCATCTTACAGGGATTTCTCTTT. It is translated as CASILQGFLF. The full variable domain, with the rest looked up from reference TRBV2 and TRBJ1-1, is EPEVTQTPSHQVTQMGQEVILRCVPISNHLYFYWYRQILGQKVEFLVSFYNNEISEKSEIFDDQFSVERPDGSNFTLKIRSTKLEDSAMYFCASILQGFLFGQGTRLTVV.

Only a few counts were recorded for this clone. The gene calls are TRBV11-2 and TRBJ2-1; no definite D call. There are 15 residues in the CDR3. From germline, CDR1 is SGHAT and CDR2 FQNNGV. Trimming took 4 bases from V and 4 from J, leaving 14 bases between them. Here the CDR3 DNA reads TGTGCCAGCAGCTCGGCGGCAGCTCTTTACAATGAGCAGTTCTTC. Translating gives CASSSAAALYNEQFF.

This clone came up a few times. The CDR3 loop is CACEGQANAGYTF. DNA for the CDR3: TGTGCCTGCGAAGGACAGGCTAATGCGGGCTACACCTTC. The chain couples TRBV30 to TRBJ1-2, with TRBD1 identical over 7 bases. CDR3 length: 13 amino acids. With V trimmed by 6 bases and J by 8 bases, 12 bases remained unmatched. Germline V gives CDR1 GTSNPN, CDR2 SVGIG (reference sequence).